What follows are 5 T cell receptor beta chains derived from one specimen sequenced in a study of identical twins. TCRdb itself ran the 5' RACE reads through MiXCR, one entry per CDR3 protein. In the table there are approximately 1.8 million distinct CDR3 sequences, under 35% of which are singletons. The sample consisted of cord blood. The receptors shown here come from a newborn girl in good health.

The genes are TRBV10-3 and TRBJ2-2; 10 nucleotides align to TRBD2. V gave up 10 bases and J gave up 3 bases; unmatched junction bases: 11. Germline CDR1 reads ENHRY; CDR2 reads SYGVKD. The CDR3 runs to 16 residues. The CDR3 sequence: CATSGTSVSHTGELFF. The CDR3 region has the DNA TGTGCCACATCCGGGACTAGCGTTTCGCACACCGGGGAGCTGTTTTTT.

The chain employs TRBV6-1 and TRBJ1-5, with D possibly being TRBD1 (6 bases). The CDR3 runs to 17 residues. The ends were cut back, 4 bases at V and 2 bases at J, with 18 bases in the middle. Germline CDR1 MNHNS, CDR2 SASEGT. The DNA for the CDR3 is TGTGCCAGCAGTGTTTGGGCCAGGAGGGGGGGCAATCAGCCCCAGCATTTT. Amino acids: CASSVWARRGGNQPQHF.

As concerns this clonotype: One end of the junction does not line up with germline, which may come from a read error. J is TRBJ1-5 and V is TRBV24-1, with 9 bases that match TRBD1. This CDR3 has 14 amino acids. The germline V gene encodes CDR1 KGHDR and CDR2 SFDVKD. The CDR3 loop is CATSGTGGDHPQHF. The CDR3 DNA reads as TGTGCCACCAGTGGTACAGGGGGCGATCACCCCCAGCATTTT.

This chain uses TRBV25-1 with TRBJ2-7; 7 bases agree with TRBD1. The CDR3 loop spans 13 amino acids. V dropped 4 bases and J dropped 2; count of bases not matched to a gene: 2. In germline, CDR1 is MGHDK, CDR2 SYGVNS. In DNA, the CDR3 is TGTGCCAGCAGTGCGACAGGGACCTACGAGCAGTACTTC. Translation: CASSATGTYEQYF.

The CDR3 spells CASSNDGSYEQYF. CDR3 bases: TGTGCCAGCAGTAACGACGGCTCCTACGAGCAGTACTTC. The J gene is TRBJ2-7, the V gene TRBV3-1; D call uncertain. V lost 6 bases to trimming and J lost 0 bases, with 9 bases between them. The germline gives CDR1 LGHDT, CDR2 YNNKEL (reference sequence). The CDR3 runs to 13 residues.